One sample yielded the 8 T cell receptor beta chains listed below, sequenced in a study of glioma-infiltrating T cells. Amplification of TCR alpha and beta CDR3 regions from RNA used iRepertoire nested multiplex PCR. TCRdb passed the multiplex PCR reads through MiXCR, listing each CDR3 protein once. The sample records fewer than 250,000 distinct CDR3 sequences, approximately 30% being singletons. Sequencing was carried out using glioma tissue, nonneoplastic brain tissue, or PBMCs (not recorded which). All receptors derive from a human donor with low-grade glioma or glioblastoma, undergoing nonglioma brain surgery, or in good health (not recorded which).

There are many counts of this clonotype. The chain recombines TRBV7-2 with TRBJ1-4; D gene unclear. Germline V gene sequence: CDR1 SGHTA, CDR2 FQGNSA. V was cut by 2 bases and J by 4 bases, with 8 bases left in between. This CDR3 has 14 amino acids. The CDR3 sequence is CASSLMQYNEKLFF. CDR3 nucleotides: TGTGCCAGCAGCTTAATGCAGTATAATGAAAAACTGTTTTTT.

This clonotype has more than one count but fewer than ten. V usage is TRBV7-9 and J usage is TRBJ2-7; possible D gene TRBD2, 5 bases. This CDR3 spans 14 amino acids. The germline V and J ends were trimmed by 5 bases and 1 base, with 12 bases remaining between them. From germline, CDR1 is SEHNR and CDR2 FQNEAQ (reference sequence). CDR3 sequence reads: CASSERPESYEQYF. The CDR3 DNA follows: TGTGCCAGCAGCGAGCGGCCCGAGTCCTACGAGCAGTACTTC.

Concerning this clonotype itself: A read error is possible here, since a much larger clone lies one base away. CDR3: CASIPLEGPAFF. CDR3 coding DNA: TGTGCCAGCATCCCTCTCGAGGGACCAGCTTTCTTT. This chain uses TRBV7-2 with TRBJ1-1; tentative D call: TRBD1 (5 bases). The length of the CDR3 is 12 residues. V was pared by 7 bases and J by 10 bases, with 16 bases between. The germline V gene encodes CDR1 SGHTA and CDR2 FQGNSA.

To note about this clonotype: A read error is possible here, since a much larger clone lies one base away. The chain has TRBV4-3 and TRBJ2-7, with D possibly matching TRBD1 (5 bases). The CDR3 has 12 residues. Germline V gene data show CDR1 as LGHNA and CDR2 as YSLEER. In nucleotides, the CDR3 is TGCGCCAACAGCATCCAGGGTTACGAGCAGTACTTC. Translation: CANSIQGYEQYF.

This clonotype was seen a handful of times. A much larger clone sits a single nucleotide away, making a read error possible. The V and J genes are TRBV10-3 and TRBJ1-1; TRBD1 aligns across 8 bases. CDR1 and CDR2 (germline): ENHRY, SYGVKD. CDR3 length: 13 amino acids. J gave up 1 base and V 7 bases, and 2 bases lay outside the gene matches. DNA of the CDR3: TGTGCCATCAAGGACAGGGAGAACACTGAAGCTTTCTTT. Encoded protein: CAIKDRENTEAFF.

This clonotype was recorded at least ten times. V gene TRBV20-1 combines with J gene TRBJ2-7, with 11 bases that match TRBD2. The junction had 8 bases not matched to a gene; V was cut back by 5 bases and J by 2 bases. Germline CDR1 and CDR2: DFQATT and SNEGSKA (reference sequence). The CDR3 spans 15 residues. The CDR3 nucleotides read TGCAGTGCTGCCCCCGGACTAGCGGGTCCCTACGAGCAGTACTTC. This sequence encodes CSAAPGLAGPYEQYF.

In this sample, this clonotype turned up many times. This sequence joins TRBV27 and TRBJ2-7; 13 nucleotides align to TRBD2. This CDR3 is built from 18 residues. The V and J ends lost 4 bases and 6 bases, in that order; junction bases with no gene match: 15. Per the germline V gene, CDR1 is MNHEY and CDR2 is SMNVEV (reference sequence). Here the CDR3 DNA reads TGTGCCAGCAGTTCCCTCAGATCCGGACTAGCGGGAGAGTCCGAGCAGTACTTC. It yields the protein CASSSLRSGLAGESEQYF.

The chain carries TRBV6-2 or TRBV6-3 and TRBJ1-5; 11 bases fit TRBD1. This CDR3 region has 14 residues. The ends lost 9 bases at V and 6 bases at J; junction bases unmatched: 7. Germline CDR1 is MNHEY and CDR2 is SVGEGT. CDR3 in amino acids: CARKPGQGVQPQHF. Here the CDR3 DNA reads TGTGCCAGGAAACCGGGACAGGGGGTTCAGCCCCAGCATTTT.